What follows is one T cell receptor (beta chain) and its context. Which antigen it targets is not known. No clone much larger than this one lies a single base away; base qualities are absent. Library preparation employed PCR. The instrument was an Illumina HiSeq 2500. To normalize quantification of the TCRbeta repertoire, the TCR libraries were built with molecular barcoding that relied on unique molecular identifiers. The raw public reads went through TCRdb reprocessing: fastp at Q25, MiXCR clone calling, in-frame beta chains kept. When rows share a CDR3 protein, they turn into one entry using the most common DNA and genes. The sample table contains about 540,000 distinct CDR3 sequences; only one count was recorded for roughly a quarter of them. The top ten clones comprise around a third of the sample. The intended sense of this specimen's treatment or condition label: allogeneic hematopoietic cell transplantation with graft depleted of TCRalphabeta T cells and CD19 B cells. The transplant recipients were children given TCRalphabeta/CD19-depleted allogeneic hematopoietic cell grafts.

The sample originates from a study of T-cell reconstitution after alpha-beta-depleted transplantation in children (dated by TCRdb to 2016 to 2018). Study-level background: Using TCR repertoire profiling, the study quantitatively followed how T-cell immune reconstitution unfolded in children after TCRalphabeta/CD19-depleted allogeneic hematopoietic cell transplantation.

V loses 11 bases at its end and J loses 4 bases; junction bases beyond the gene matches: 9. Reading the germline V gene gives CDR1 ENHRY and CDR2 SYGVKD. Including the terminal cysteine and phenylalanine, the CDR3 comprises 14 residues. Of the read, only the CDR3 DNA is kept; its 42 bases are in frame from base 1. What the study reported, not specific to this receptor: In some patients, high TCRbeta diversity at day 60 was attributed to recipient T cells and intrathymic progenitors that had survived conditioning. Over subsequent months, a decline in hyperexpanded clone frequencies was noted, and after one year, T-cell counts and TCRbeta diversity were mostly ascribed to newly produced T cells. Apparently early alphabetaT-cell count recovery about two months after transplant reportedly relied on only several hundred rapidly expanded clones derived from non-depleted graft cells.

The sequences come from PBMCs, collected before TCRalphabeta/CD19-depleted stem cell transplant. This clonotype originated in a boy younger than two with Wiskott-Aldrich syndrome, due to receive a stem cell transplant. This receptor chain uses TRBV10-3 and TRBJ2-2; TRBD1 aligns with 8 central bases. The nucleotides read TGTGCCTCTGGGGGACAGGACAGCACCGGGGAGCTGTTTTTT. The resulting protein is CASGGQDSTGELFF.